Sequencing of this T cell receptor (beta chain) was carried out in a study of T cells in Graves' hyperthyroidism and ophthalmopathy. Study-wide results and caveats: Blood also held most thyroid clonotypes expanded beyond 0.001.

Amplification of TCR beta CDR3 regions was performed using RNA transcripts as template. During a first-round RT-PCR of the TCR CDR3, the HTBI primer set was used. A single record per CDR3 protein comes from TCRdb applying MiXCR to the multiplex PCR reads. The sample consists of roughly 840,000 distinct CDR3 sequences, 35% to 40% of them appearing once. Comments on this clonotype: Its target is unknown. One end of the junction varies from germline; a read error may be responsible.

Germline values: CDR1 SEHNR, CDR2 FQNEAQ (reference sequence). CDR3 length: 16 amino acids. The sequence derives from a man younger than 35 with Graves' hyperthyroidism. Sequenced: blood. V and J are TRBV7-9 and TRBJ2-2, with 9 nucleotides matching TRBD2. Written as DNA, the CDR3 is TGTGCCAGCAGTTTAGTGGCTAGCGGGGTACCCGGGGAGCTGTTTTTT. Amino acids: CASSLVASGVPGELFF.